This entry features one T cell receptor (beta chain) sequence. As yet, its antigen is unknown. Germline values: CDR1 KGHSH, CDR2 LQKENI. With V trimmed by 3 bases and J by 1 base, 2 bases remained unmatched. The CDR3 contains 15 residues. The data stem from a study of response to subunit inactivated influenza vaccine. General study findings and limits: Only a handful of new T cells, the authors suggested, are recruited with each seasonal influenza vaccination.

TCRdb analysed the RT-PCR reads with MiXCR anew, one entry per CDR3 protein. This table holds about 800,000 distinct CDR3 sequences, roughly 20% found once. The chain combines TRBV18 with TRBJ2-2; 7 bases map to TRBD2. The sequence was collected from a man aged 50 to 59 who received an inactivated influenza vaccine. Source: PBMCs from blood, taken about 5 days after vaccination. CDR3 nucleotide sequence: TGTGCCAGCTCACCGGGAGGGCAGAACACCGGGGAGCTGTTTTTT. The encoded protein is CASSPGGQNTGELFF.